This T cell receptor (beta chain) stems from a study of graft-versus-host responses after intestinal transplantation. Study-wide context: Grafts were multivisceral, liver-intestinal, or isolated intestinal. The recipients all started with anti-thymocyte globulin induction and then took tacrolimus and steroids for 2 to 4 years.

Processing of graft tissue released intraepithelial and lamina propria lymphocytes. Assay: immunoSEQ multiplex PCR; the TCRdb copy retains only in-frame clones and omits some. This sample has under 30,000 clones; about three quarters occur once, and the top ten carry approximately 3%. This CDR3 spans 14 amino acids. Germline V lookup: CDR1 MDHEN, CDR2 SYDVKM. Trimming cost V 0 bases and J 8 bases, with 14 bases left between them. Whole-study findings and limits: There was an association between peak levels of circulating GvH clones and early post-transplant HvG declines. Across patients carrying graft-donor T cell macrochimerism, allografts held high graft-versus-host to host-versus-graft clonal ratios.

A word on this clone: The antigen remains undetermined.

The source of this sequence is a human patient who received an intestinal transplant, so some T cells may come from the graft donor. V is TRBV28 and J is TRBJ2-7; tentative D call: TRBD2 (5 bases). The sequenced sample was ileum tissue, obtained 98 days after intestinal transplantation. CDR3 DNA: TGTGCCAGCAGTTTATGGGCAGGAGGAAGAAAGCAGTACTTC. Translating it yields CASSLWAGGRKQYF. Based on the CDR3 plus reference TRBV28 and TRBJ2-7, the full variable domain is DVKVTQSSRYLVKRTGEKVFLECVQDMDHENMFWYRQDPGLGLRLIYFSYDVKMKEKGDIPEGYSVSREKKERFSLILESASTNQTSMYLCASSLWAGGRKQYFGPGTRLTVT.